Described below is a single T cell receptor (beta chain) sequence and its context. The data originate from a study of blood T cell repertoires in COVID-19. Study-wide context: From the United States, Italy and Spain came samples of acute and convalescent COVID-19. In each case, the material was cDNA or gDNA derived from T cells, B-cell-depleted T cells, or PBMCs.

Per the study methods: Reference gene primer amplification gave estimated nucleated cell counts. Method: immunoSEQ multiplex PCR; TCRdb's copy keeps in-frame clones and lacks some. V, J and clone size are those of that table, while D and trimming were read from the DNA. The table has hundreds of thousands of clones, around 87% seen once. The CDR3 sequence is 14 residues long. Trimming took off 0 bases at V and 9 bases at J, with 15 bases between the two ends. From germline, CDR1 is SGDLS and CDR2 YYNGEE. The J gene is TRBJ1-2, the V gene TRBV9; D is unresolved. The source is a man in his fifties or sixties with acute or convalescent COVID-19. The sample was peripheral blood. The CDR3 DNA reads as TGTGCCAGCAGCGTAGTACCGGAAGAGAGGAGCTACACCTTC. Protein sequence: CASSVVPEERSYTF.